This TCR beta chain was profiled in a study of cytomegalovirus exposure and HLA in healthy donors. General study points: HLA alleles showed associations with 15,000 to 20,000 TCR beta sequences in a later analysis, at a 0.05 false discovery rate. In a later analysis, most CMV-associated TCR beta chains appeared HLA-restricted. The dataset shows that most TCR sequences were rare, while some public TCRs occurred in many donors.

About this clone itself: Its antigen is still unknown.

The germline gives CDR1 SGHTA, CDR2 FQGNSA. CDR3 length equals 15 residues. V lost 3 bases and J 0 bases, leaving 9 bases between the germline ends. This PCR relied on a set of 60 Vbeta primers and 13 Jbeta primers. Generated by immunoSEQ multiplex PCR, the TCRdb table keeps only in-frame clones and is missing some. This sample contains 110,000 to 150,000 clones. The clonotype comes from a male donor in good health and CMV-seronegative. The chain has TRBV7-2 and TRBJ1-5; TRBD1 might be the D (6 bases). Material for sequencing was PBMCs. The CDR3 protein is CASSFGGRSNQPQHF. Here the CDR3 DNA reads TGTGCCAGCAGCTTTGGGGGCCGTAGCAATCAGCCCCAGCATTTT.